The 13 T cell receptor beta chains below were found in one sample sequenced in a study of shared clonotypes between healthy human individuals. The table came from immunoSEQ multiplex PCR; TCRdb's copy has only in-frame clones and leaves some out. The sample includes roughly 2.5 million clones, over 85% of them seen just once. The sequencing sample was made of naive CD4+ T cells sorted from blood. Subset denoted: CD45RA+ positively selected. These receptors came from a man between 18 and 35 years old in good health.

The CDR3 DNA reads as TGTGCCAGTTCTTCTACAGGGCGGGCTAATGAAAAACTGTTTTTT. Its translation is CASSSTGRANEKLFF. The V and J genes are TRBV28 and TRBJ1-4, with a tentative D call TRBD1 (6 bases). The length of the CDR3 is 15 residues. V was pared by 9 bases and J by 3 bases, with 17 bases between. CDR1 is MDHEN and CDR2 is SYDVKM in the germline V gene.

The CDR3 sequence is CASSQGQGATDTQYF. The CDR3 nucleotides are TGCGCCAGCAGCCAGGGACAGGGCGCGACAGATACGCAGTATTTT. This chain connects TRBV4-3 to TRBJ2-3; 9 nucleotides match TRBD1. This CDR3 region has 15 residues. Germline V gene lookup returns CDR1 LGHNA and CDR2 YSLEER. The V and J ends lost 3 bases and 3 bases, in that order; junction bases with no gene match: 4.

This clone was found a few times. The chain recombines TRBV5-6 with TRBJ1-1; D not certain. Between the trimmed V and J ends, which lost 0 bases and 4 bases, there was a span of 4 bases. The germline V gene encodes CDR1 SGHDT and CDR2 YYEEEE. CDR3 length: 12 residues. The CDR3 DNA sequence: TGTGCCAGCAGCTTGGCGGTCACTGAAGCTTTCTTT. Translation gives CASSLAVTEAFF.

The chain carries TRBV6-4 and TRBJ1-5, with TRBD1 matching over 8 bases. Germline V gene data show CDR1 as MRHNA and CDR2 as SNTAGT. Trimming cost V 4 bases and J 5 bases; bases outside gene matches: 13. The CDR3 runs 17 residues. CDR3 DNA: TGTGCCAGCAGTGGCTTTAAGGGACAGGACAAATATCAGCCCCAGCATTTT. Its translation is CASSGFKGQDKYQPQHF.

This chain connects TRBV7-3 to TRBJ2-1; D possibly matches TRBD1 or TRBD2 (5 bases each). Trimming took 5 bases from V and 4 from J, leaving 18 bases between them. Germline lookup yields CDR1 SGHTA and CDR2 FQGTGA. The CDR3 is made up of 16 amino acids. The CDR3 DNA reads TGTGCCAGCAGCCCCTCGAGGGGTGCAGGGTACAATGAGCAGTTCTTC. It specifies CASSPSRGAGYNEQFF. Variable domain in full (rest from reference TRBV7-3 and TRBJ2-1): GAGVSQTPSNKVTEKGKYVELRCDPISGHTALYWYRQSLGQGPEFLIYFQGTGAADDSGLPNDRFFAVRPEGSVSTLKIQRTERGDSAVYLCASSPSRGAGYNEQFFGPGTRLTVL.

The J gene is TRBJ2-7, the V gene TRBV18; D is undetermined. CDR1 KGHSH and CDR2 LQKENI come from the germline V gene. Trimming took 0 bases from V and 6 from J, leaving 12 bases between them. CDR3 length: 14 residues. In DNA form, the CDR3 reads TGTGCCAGCTCACCACCGGGTACCACGTTCGAGCAGTACTTC. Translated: CASSPPGTTFEQYF.

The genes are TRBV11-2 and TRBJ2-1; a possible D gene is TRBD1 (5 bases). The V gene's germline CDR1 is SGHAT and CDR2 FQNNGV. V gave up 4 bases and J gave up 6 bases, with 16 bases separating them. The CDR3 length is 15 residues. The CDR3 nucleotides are TGTGCCAGCAGCTCTGGGGCCTCTCCGAGCAATGAGCAGTTCTTC. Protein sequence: CASSSGASPSNEQFF.

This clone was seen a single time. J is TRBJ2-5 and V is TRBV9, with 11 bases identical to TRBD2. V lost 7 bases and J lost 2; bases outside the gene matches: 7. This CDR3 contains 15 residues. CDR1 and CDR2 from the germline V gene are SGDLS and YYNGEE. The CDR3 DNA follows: TGTGCCAGCTCAGGGACTAGCGGCCCACAAGAGACCCAGTACTTC. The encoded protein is CASSGTSGPQETQYF.

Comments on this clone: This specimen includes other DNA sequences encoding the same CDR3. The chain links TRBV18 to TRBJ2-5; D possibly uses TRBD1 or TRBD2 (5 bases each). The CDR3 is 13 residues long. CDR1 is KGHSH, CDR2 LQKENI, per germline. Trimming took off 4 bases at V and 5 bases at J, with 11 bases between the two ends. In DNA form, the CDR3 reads TGTGCCAGCTCACAGGGGAGTGGCGAGACCCAGTACTTC. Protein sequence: CASSQGSGETQYF.

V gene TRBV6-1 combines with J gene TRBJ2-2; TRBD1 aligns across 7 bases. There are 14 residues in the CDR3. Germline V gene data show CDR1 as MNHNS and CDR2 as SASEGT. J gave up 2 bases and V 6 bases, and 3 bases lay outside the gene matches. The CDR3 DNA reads TGTGCCAGCAGGATAGGGGGCAACACCGGGGAGCTGTTTTTT. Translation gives CASRIGGNTGELFF.

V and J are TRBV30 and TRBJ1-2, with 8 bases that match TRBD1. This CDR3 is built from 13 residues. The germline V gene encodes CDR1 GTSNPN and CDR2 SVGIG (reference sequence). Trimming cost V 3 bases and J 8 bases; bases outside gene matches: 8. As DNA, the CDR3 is TGTGCCTGGAGCGGAGTGACAGGGGTGGGCTACACCTTC. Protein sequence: CAWSGVTGVGYTF.

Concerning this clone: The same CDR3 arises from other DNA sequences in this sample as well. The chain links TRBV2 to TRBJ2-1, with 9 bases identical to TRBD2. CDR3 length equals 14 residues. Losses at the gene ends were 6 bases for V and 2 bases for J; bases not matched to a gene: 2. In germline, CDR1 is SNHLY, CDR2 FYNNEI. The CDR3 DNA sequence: TGTGCCAGCAGGACTAGCGGAGCCTACAATGAGCAGTTCTTC. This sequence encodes CASRTSGAYNEQFF.

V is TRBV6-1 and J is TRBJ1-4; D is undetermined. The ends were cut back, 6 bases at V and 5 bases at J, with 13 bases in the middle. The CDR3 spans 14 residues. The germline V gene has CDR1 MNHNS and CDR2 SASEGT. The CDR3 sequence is CASRVGSYNEKLFF. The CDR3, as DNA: TGTGCCAGCAGAGTAGGGAGTTACAATGAAAAACTGTTTTTT.